The 30 T cell receptor beta chains given below trace back to one sample, sequenced in a study of identical twins' blood T cells. TCRdb reprocessed the 5' RACE reads with MiXCR, giving one entry per CDR3 protein. Of roughly 340,000 distinct CDR3 sequences listed, about 28% are singletons. Specimen: PBMCs. Receptors were obtained from a woman aged 18-49 years in good health.

This clonotype showed up just a few times. A read error may account for a junction end that differs from germline. This chain uses TRBV15 with TRBJ1-6; TRBD1 aligns across 7 bases. Germline V gives CDR1 LNHNV, CDR2 YYDKDF (reference sequence). The CDR3 length is 16 residues. CDR3 nucleotides: TGTGCCACCAGCAGAGATCCGGGACAGAGAAATTCACCCCTCCATTTT. Translation gives CATSRDPGQRNSPLHF.

This clonotype was found once. The chain couples TRBV30 to TRBJ2-1; D unresolved. V was shortened by 2 bases and J by 8 bases, with 10 bases between the two germline ends. The CDR3 loop spans 12 amino acids. Germline CDR1 reads GTSNPN; CDR2 reads SVGIG (reference sequence). DNA for the CDR3: TGTGCCTGGAGTTGGAGCTTCCATGAGCAGTTCTTC. Amino acid sequence: CAWSWSFHEQFF.

The CDR3 region is CASSPGSGPMWEQYF. DNA of the CDR3: TGTGCCAGTAGCCCGGGTAGCGGGCCTATGTGGGAGCAGTACTTC. The chain links TRBV19 to TRBJ2-7; 7 bases line up with TRBD2. Germline V CDR1 and CDR2: LNHDA, SQIVND (reference sequence). Losses at the gene ends were 6 bases for V and 7 bases for J; bases not matched to a gene: 15. The CDR3 spans 15 residues.

This clonotype was seen a few times. The CDR3 here is CASSFAVGQAYEQYF. The DNA for the CDR3 is TGTGCCAGCAGCTTCGCTGTTGGACAGGCCTACGAGCAGTACTTC. The chain joins TRBV7-8 to TRBJ2-7, with TRBD1 matching 7 bases. The CDR3 is 15 amino acids. Trimming cost V 3 bases and J 2 bases; bases outside gene matches: 7. Germline lookup yields CDR1 SGHVS and CDR2 FQNEAQ.

This clonotype appeared a few times. The rearrangement links TRBV27 to TRBJ1-2; TRBD1 is a possible D gene (6 bases). This CDR3 spans 13 amino acids. Trimming removed 8 bases at V and 5 bases at J, with 15 bases between. Germline V lookup: CDR1 MNHEY, CDR2 SMNVEV (reference sequence). This CDR3 reads CASSKGQSYGYTF. CDR3 coding DNA: TGTGCCAGCTCCAAAGGACAGTCTTATGGCTACACCTTC.

The CDR3 DNA is TGTGCCATCAGTGAGCGACAAGTCAATGAGCAGTTCTTC. Translating it yields CAISERQVNEQFF. This rearrangement joins TRBV10-3 to TRBJ2-1; D ambiguous. This CDR3 region has 13 residues. V lost 2 bases to trimming and J lost 6 bases, with 8 bases between them. Germline V lookup: CDR1 ENHRY, CDR2 SYGVKD.

About this clonotype itself: One junction end does not reproduce the germline sequence, and a read error may be involved. V is TRBV27 and J is TRBJ1-1; no reliable D call. CDR1 and CDR2 from the germline V gene are MNHEY and SMNVEV (reference sequence). The CDR3 length is 14 residues. CDR3 nucleotide sequence: TGTGCCAGCAGTTCCGGGCTCATGAACACTGGAGCTTTCTTT. This gives the protein CASSSGLMNTGAFF.

This clonotype turned up a few times. The rearrangement joins TRBV7-2 to TRBJ2-5; the D gene could be TRBD1 or TRBD2 (6 bases each). Trimming left V 2 bases short and J 5 bases short, with 12 bases between. The CDR3 contains 14 residues. Germline CDR1 reads SGHTA; CDR2 reads FQGNSA. The CDR3 DNA follows: TGTGCCAGCAGCTTATTGGGGGGCTATGAGACCCAGTACTTC. This gives the protein CASSLLGGYETQYF.

This clonotype was detected a few times. This chain links TRBV10-1 with TRBJ2-1; TRBD2 aligns across 7 bases. Germline CDR1 is WNHNN and CDR2 is SYGVQD (reference sequence). J lost 9 bases, V lost 3 bases, and 8 bases had no gene match. This CDR3 region has 14 residues. This chain's CDR3 is CASSDPGRTGEQFF. CDR3 nucleotides: TGCGCCAGCAGTGACCCCGGGAGGACTGGTGAGCAGTTCTTC.

The rearrangement links TRBV6-1 to TRBJ2-1, with TRBD2 matching 12 bases. Germline lookup yields CDR1 MNHNS and CDR2 SASEGT. With 6 bases clipped from V and 0 bases from J, the junction kept 3 bases outside the gene matches. This CDR3 has 16 amino acids. The CDR3 DNA follows: TGTGCCAGCAGGCTAGCGGGGGGGAGCTCCTACAATGAGCAGTTCTTC. Translated: CASRLAGGSSYNEQFF.

This clonotype has just a few counts. The V and J genes are TRBV29-1 and TRBJ2-3; no clear D. The CDR3 is 11 amino acids. V lost 6 bases and J 6 bases, leaving 10 bases between the germline ends. Per the germline V gene, CDR1 is SQVTM and CDR2 is ANQGSEA. In DNA, the CDR3 is TGCAGCGTGGTCCCGGCTGATACGCAGTATTTT. Protein sequence: CSVVPADTQYF.

The chain joins TRBV7-2 to TRBJ1-5; TRBD1 is a possible D gene (5 bases). V lost 8 bases to trimming and J lost 2 bases, with 10 bases between them. CDR1 is SGHTA and CDR2 is FQGNSA in the germline V gene. This CDR3 contains 13 residues. The CDR3 here is CASGGDRNQPQHF. In DNA form, the CDR3 reads TGTGCCAGCGGAGGGGATCGCAATCAGCCCCAGCATTTT.

V gene TRBV7-2 combines with J gene TRBJ1-3; D perhaps matches TRBD1 (5 bases). Germline V CDR1 and CDR2: SGHTA, FQGNSA. Deletions cut 6 bases from V and 0 bases from J, with 15 bases between. CDR3 length: 16 amino acids. As DNA, the CDR3 is TGTGCCAGCAGTAGCGGCATGGGGGGCTCTGGAAACACCATATATTTT. Its protein product is CASSSGMGGSGNTIYF.

This chain links TRBV5-1 with TRBJ1-2, with TRBD1 identical over 9 bases. Germline assignment: CDR1 SGHRS and CDR2 YFSETQ. The CDR3 is 16 amino acids. With V trimmed by 3 bases and J by 3 bases, 9 bases remained unmatched. The CDR3 region has the DNA TGCGCCAGCAGCTCCGGACAGGGGCTAACTTACTATGGCTACACCTTC. It translates to CASSSGQGLTYYGYTF.

The chain carries TRBV20-1 and TRBJ1-1; D is unclear. The CDR3 totals 17 residues. The V gene's germline CDR1 is DFQATT and CDR2 SNEGSKA (reference sequence). The germline V and J ends were trimmed by 3 bases and 4 bases, with 24 bases remaining between them. The CDR3 sequence is CSARKRLMTKVSTEAFF. CDR3 nucleotides: TGCAGTGCTAGGAAACGCCTAATGACAAAAGTGAGCACTGAAGCTTTCTTT.

The CDR3 nucleotides are TGCGCCAGCAGCCAAGATTCGCAGGGGGACTCTATTAATGAAAAACTGTTTTTT. It is translated as CASSQDSQGDSINEKLFF. The chain carries TRBV4-3 and TRBJ1-4, with 7 bases aligning to TRBD1. CDR3 length equals 18 residues. Germline V gene sequence: CDR1 LGHNA, CDR2 YSLEER. V lost 0 bases, J lost 4 bases, and 11 bases stayed unmatched.

This clonotype occurred many times. V usage is TRBV6-1 and J usage is TRBJ1-5, with D possibly being TRBD1 (6 bases). V gave up 2 bases and J gave up 3 bases, with 14 bases separating them. The CDR3 consists of 16 residues. Germline assignment: CDR1 MNHNS and CDR2 SASEGT. CDR3 sequence reads: CASSEWSRGYNQPQHF. CDR3 DNA sequence: TGTGCCAGCAGTGAATGGTCCAGGGGTTACAATCAGCCCCAGCATTTT.

The chain is built from TRBV18 and TRBJ1-1; perhaps TRBD1 as D (6 bases). Trimming cost V 5 bases and J 4 bases, with 20 bases left between them. This CDR3 has 16 amino acids. Germline V gives CDR1 KGHSH, CDR2 LQKENI. The CDR3 here is CASSSANRERGTEAFF. Written as DNA, the CDR3 is TGTGCCAGCTCATCGGCAAACAGGGAAAGGGGCACTGAAGCTTTCTTT. Filled out from reference TRBV18 and TRBJ1-1, the complete variable domain reads NAGVMQNPRHLVRRRGQEARLRCSPMKGHSHVYWYRQLPEEGLKFMVYLQKENIIDESGMPKERFSAEFPKEGPSILRIQQVVRGDSAAYFCASSSANRERGTEAFFGQGTRLTVV.

The chain uses TRBV29-1 and TRBJ1-2; D is possibly TRBD1 (6 bases). Trimming removed 3 bases from V and 6 bases from J, with 11 bases in between. Per the germline V gene, CDR1 is SQVTM and CDR2 is ANQGSEA. The CDR3 runs 12 residues. Here the CDR3 reads CSVDQQGHGYTF. CDR3 in DNA: TGCAGCGTTGATCAACAGGGACATGGCTACACCTTC.

This clonotype has only a few counts. The CDR3 loop reads CASSEPGTGAYNEQFF. CDR3 DNA: TGTGCCAGCAGTGAACCCGGGACAGGGGCGTACAATGAGCAGTTCTTC. V and J are TRBV25-1 and TRBJ2-1, with 10 nucleotides matching TRBD1. Trimming took 2 bases from V and 4 from J; bases not matched to a gene: 5. CDR3 size: 16 residues. Looked up from germline, CDR1 is MGHDK and CDR2 is SYGVNS.

Details on this clonotype: This sequence may be a read error, since a much larger clone differs from it by one base. V and J are TRBV29-1 and TRBJ1-1; 7 bases fit TRBD1. CDR1 and CDR2 (germline): SQVTM, ANQGSEA. The CDR3 is made up of 12 amino acids. Here the CDR3 reads CSVSRGNTEVFF. The DNA for the CDR3 is TGCAGCGTTAGCAGGGGGAACACTGAAGTTTTCTTT.

The table lists this clonotype with many counts. The chain uses TRBV2 and TRBJ2-1, with a possible D match to TRBD2 (6 bases). Trimming pared 7 bases from V and 5 bases from J, leaving 24 bases between. The CDR3 is made up of 17 amino acids. CDR1 and CDR2 (germline): SNHLY, FYNNEI. CDR3 residues: CASTEGTGFGRNNEQFF. The CDR3 coding sequence is TGTGCCAGCACCGAAGGGACTGGGTTTGGACGGAACAATGAGCAGTTCTTC.

This clonotype was counted only a few times. The chain carries TRBV10-3 and TRBJ1-2, with 9 bases lining up with TRBD1. V gave up 6 bases and J gave up 0 bases; unmatched junction bases: 8. Germline CDR1 and CDR2: ENHRY and SYGVKD. This CDR3 has 16 amino acids. The DNA for the CDR3 is TGTGCCATCAGCAAGACAGGGGGGGACGCTAACTATGGCTACACCTTC. This encodes CAISKTGGDANYGYTF.

The chain employs TRBV18 and TRBJ1-1; 7 bases match TRBD1. This CDR3 has 16 residues. V lost 3 bases to trimming and J lost 0 bases; unmatched junction nucleotides: 7. The germline V gene encodes CDR1 KGHSH and CDR2 LQKENI. The CDR3 DNA reads as TGTGCCAGCTCACCGGTCGGGACAGCCATGAACACTGAAGCTTTCTTT. It specifies CASSPVGTAMNTEAFF.

This clonotype has more than one count but fewer than ten. The genes are TRBV7-9 and TRBJ2-5; D unclear. Germline V gives CDR1 SEHNR, CDR2 FQNEAQ (reference sequence). This CDR3 has 13 amino acids. Trimming pared 2 bases from V and 5 bases from J, leaving 9 bases between. The DNA for the CDR3 is TGTGCCAGCAGCTTAAGTAACGGGGAGACCCAGTACTTC. Encoded protein: CASSLSNGETQYF.

To note about this clonotype: A much larger clonotype is one base distant, so this may be a read error. The chain combines TRBV3-1 with TRBJ2-7, with D perhaps matching TRBD2 (7 bases). Germline V gives CDR1 LGHDT, CDR2 YNNKEL (reference sequence). The CDR3 has 13 residues. The CDR3 region is CASSRGGGYERYF. The CDR3 nucleotides are TGTGCCAGCAGCCGCGGGGGCGGTTACGAGCGGTACTTC.

The chain couples TRBV27 to TRBJ2-1; 10 bases match TRBD1. The V gene end was trimmed by 2 bases and the J gene end by 2 bases; junction bases not matched to a gene: 0. CDR1 and CDR2 from the germline V gene are MNHEY and SMNVEV (reference sequence). The CDR3 is made up of 15 amino acids. The CDR3 DNA follows: TGTGCCAGCAGTTTAGGGACAGGGGCCTACAATGAGCAGTTCTTC. Translated, it gives CASSLGTGAYNEQFF.

This clonotype was seen a few times. This chain connects TRBV2 to TRBJ1-6; 9 bases match TRBD1. Trimming at V came to 8 bases and at J to 9 bases, leaving 8 bases not matched to a gene. From germline, CDR1 is SNHLY and CDR2 FYNNEI. The CDR3 is made up of 14 amino acids. CDR3 amino acids: CASSDRGDFSPLHF. CDR3 bases: TGTGCCAGCTCTGACAGGGGGGATTTTTCACCCCTCCACTTT.

Written as DNA, the CDR3 is TGTGCCAGCAGTTACTCGAAACCGGGGTCGGAGCCCCAGCATTTT. It is translated as CASSYSKPGSEPQHF. This chain uses TRBV6-2 or TRBV6-3 with TRBJ1-5; no definite D call. Trimming took off 0 bases at V and 8 bases at J, with 14 bases between the two ends. CDR3 length: 15 residues. Germline CDR1 is MNHEY and CDR2 is SVGEGT.

Of note for this clonotype: This sequence may be a read error, since a much larger clone differs from it by one base. CDR3 sequence reads: CAISEPGAGDEQFF. The DNA of the CDR3 is TGTGCCATCAGTGAGCCAGGAGCGGGAGATGAGCAGTTCTTC. This chain connects TRBV10-3 to TRBJ2-1; TRBD2 matches 8 bases. The V segment lost 2 bases and the J segment 8 bases; nucleotides outside the gene matches: 5. The CDR3 covers 14 residues. The germline V gene encodes CDR1 ENHRY and CDR2 SYGVKD.